Reported below is one TCR beta chain. This clone was recorded once. It lacks a known antigen. One base away there is no much larger clone; base qualities are not given. The sample is drawn from a study of cytomegalovirus exposure and HLA in healthy donors (dated by TCRdb to the late 2010s). A note on the overall study: An earlier analysis of approximately 640 of the donors reported more than 250 Gb of sequence data and about 100 million unique TCR beta sequences from some 180 million T cells. About 280 gigabases of sequencing data and around 90 million unique TCR sequences made up an early release that covered over 550 HLA-typed donors. The aim of the study was to test whether cataloging public T cell receptors could identify signatures of past pathogen exposure. Roughly 5 DR-DQ haplotypes were treated as single units for association and clustering because of strong linkage in the cohort. The study used immunosequencing to profile the T cell repertoires of some 600 subjects and linked those repertoires to cytomegalovirus serostatus. A separate validation cohort of about 110 different subjects was used in addition to the 666-subject first cohort. Of the approximately 400 genotyped donors, 65% to 90% were placed in the genetic ancestry cluster associated with self-reported Caucasian donors. A later analysis re-analyzed previously published TCR beta repertoires from approximately 670 donors and added high-resolution HLA genotyping to study TCR occurrence patterns. Both class I and class II loci were covered by HLA typing, at four-digit resolution. Donor age, sex, ethnicity and CMV serostatus were compiled together with the repertoire data. Typing coverage varied by locus: roughly 629-630 donors for A, B, C, DRB1 and DQB1; approximately 500 for DQA1; 606 for DPA1; 450 to 480 for DPB1. Across 300 to 500 genotyped donors of the cohort, an average of about 240,000 unique TCR beta nucleotide sequences per donor were sequenced, and about a sixth of those sequences were non-productive. Every discovery cohort repertoire had been produced on one sequencing platform. A later genetic analysis used genome-wide SNP genotypes for about 65% of the roughly 700 donors, treating that subset as a discovery cohort. The study combined high-throughput TCR immunosequencing, statistical association of individual TCRs with disease status, and machine learning to predict cytomegalovirus infection status. To decide whether each TCR beta V gene segment behaved as functional or pseudogenic, an earlier analysis of fewer than 750 of the donors relied on high-throughput TCR beta sequencing. Rather than drawing on any new phenotypic data, the later analysis identified candidate immune exposures from TCR beta sequences and the way those sequences occurred across donors. Summary of the overall study and its limitations: In an earlier analysis of about 600 of the donors, most TCR beta V segments appeared in productive rearrangements about 87% or about 30% of the time, broadly matching IMGT annotations. Cytomegalovirus status was reported to be diagnosed by the classifier with high specificity and sensitivity in both the original and validation cohorts. Because HLA typing was unavailable for some donors at each locus, only the typed subset was used in association tests. In a later analysis, HLA-associated TCR beta chains were found to be more clonally expanded and to have lower generation probabilities than equally common non-associated chains. The presence/absence analyses assumed that sequencing depth was roughly uniform across donors, and that assumption may not be true. Some IMGT-functional V segments, including TRBV6-2 and TRBV6-3, could not be distinguished by the 87-base-pair reads and were therefore excluded. Correlated functional status among segregating V segments might reflect linkage disequilibrium, but an unknown experimental factor could not be ruled out. In a later analysis, the rate of TCR association differed among HLA loci, with DRB1 alleles having the most associated TCRs and HLA-C alleles having the fewest. It was suggested by the authors that the approach could potentially be generalized to other disease states and immunological phenotypes. According to a later analysis, parvovirus B19, influenza, CMV and Epstein-Barr virus appeared linked to several top co-occurrence clusters. Strong co-occurrence of HLA alleles, especially DR and DQ, made assigning TCR associations to individual alleles difficult. For the cohort, immune exposure information was limited to CMV serostatus. At a false discovery rate of 0.05, a later analysis linked 15,000 to 20,000 TCR beta sequences to specific HLA alleles. Because counts were too low, 15 to 20 rarely observed V segments, including chromosome 9 orphons, were left out of the earlier analysis of 587 of the donors. A further reported finding was that TCR beta sequences accurately predicted the HLA-A and HLA-B alleles for most subjects in the first cohort. Three of the identified cytomegalovirus-associated TCR beta chains were confirmed in vitro to be specific for cytomegalovirus antigens. The sequencing pipeline was judged likely to have produced a cluster of highly shared sequence variants as a technical artifact. According to a later genetic analysis, donors in an Asian-associated ancestry cluster had fewer N-insertions in productive TCRs than the approximately 710-donor mean. While some public TCRs were present in many individuals, most TCR sequences turned up only very rarely across donors. According to a later analysis, most CMV-associated TCR beta chains appeared to be HLA-restricted, and the HLA associations seemed to be driven largely by CMV exposure. A total of fewer than 200 TCR beta chains were listed by the study as associated with cytomegalovirus. In a later genetic analysis, a missense DCLRE1C variant was associated with V-gene and J-gene trimming of TCR beta chains, and the association was replicated in an independent cohort. This cohort had only TCR beta chains sequenced, and the lack of alpha or paired-chain data limited which features could be detected.

Libraries were prepared through the immunoSEQ multiplex PCR assay. The multiplex PCR relied on a mix of 60 forward primers for TCR Vbeta segments and 13 reverse primers for TCR Jbeta segments. The CDR3 region of rearranged TCR beta genes was amplified from genomic DNA by a multiplex PCR assay. The amplified TCR beta libraries were sequenced on the Illumina HiSeq System as 87-base-pair reads. The authors' analysis ran thus. A later analysis counted 75 million to 100 million unique TCR beta chains across the 666 repertoires, and around 9.9 million of these chains were shared by at least two donors. To remove PCR and sequencing errors, raw reads were error-corrected and collapsed into unique sequences using a nearest-neighbor algorithm that merged closely related sequences. Alignment of CDR3 sequences to IMGT reference sequences was used to assign V, D and J gene segments. Each retained sequence needed at least a six-nucleotide match to both a V gene segment and a J gene segment. Rearrangements were classified as productive when the CDR3 lacked stop codons and remained in frame with V and J, and all other rearrangements were classified as non-productive. Following IMGT convention, CDR3 was defined as the stretch from the second conserved V-encoded cysteine up to the conserved J-encoded phenylalanine. In an earlier analysis of around 570 of the donors, sequences lacking an unambiguous match to a single V gene segment were excluded. In an earlier analysis of approximately 550 of the donors, V segments were called functional above 56.7% productive rearrangements and were called segregating when the between-donor standard deviation exceeded 5%. A statistical classification framework was developed to diagnose cytomegalovirus status using the catalog of TCR beta chain sequences. In a later analysis, TCR nucleotide sequences were compared against IMGT/GENE-DB human TR gene sequences so that V and J genes could be assigned. A later analysis assigned CDR3 sequences and most-parsimonious VDJ recombination scenarios with the TCRdist pipeline. A later analysis defined each TCR beta chain by its CDR3 amino acid sequence plus V-gene family, and excluded reads lacking a unique V-gene family. As a way to deal with suspected cross-contamination and a sequencing artifact, a later analysis dropped over 550 nucleotide sequences that were highly shared and had low generation probability. For each public chain, a later analysis derived a clonal expansion index from normalized ranks of inferred template counts within each repertoire. A later analysis computed generation probabilities with a VDJ recombination model fitted to out-of-frame rearrangements, and checked the results against IGoR. In a later analysis, TCR-TCR, TCR-HLA and TCR-CMV co-occurrence was scored with hypergeometric tests, and a repertoire-size bias correction was applied to TCR pairs. False discovery rates were estimated in a later analysis by permuting HLA or CMV assignments 20 times. In a later analysis, co-occurring TCRs were grouped with DBSCAN, and TCRdist sequence similarity was added when clustering was performed within HLA-allele-positive subsets. Repertoires with fewer than 30,000 or more than 120,000 public chains were left out of co-occurrence clustering, as were five repertoires with anomalous nucleotide sharing. TCRdb re-hosts the immuneACCESS table, in-frame sequences only. Its copies lack some clones; in the studies checked, an unresolved V gene accounts for under half of them, and the cause for the rest is not known. The V and J calls and clone size were taken over from that table, and D and trimming were inferred from the DNA. This sample is represented by roughly 100,000 clones; 83% of them were singletons. The ten biggest clones cover just over 2.5% of the sample.

The CDR3, from cysteine to phenylalanine, totals 16 residues. Left in the record is the CDR3 DNA by itself, 48 bases read in frame from the first base. Via the germline V gene, CDR1 is SGHRS and CDR2 YFSETQ. The cohort comprised approximately 700 healthy bone marrow donors. At the time of sampling, all cohort members were nominally healthy, though unrecorded immune exposures were likely present. The donor tested CMV seronegative, placing the donor among the 300 to 450 seronegative members of the cohort. A peripheral blood sample was provided by each donor, and peripheral blood mononuclear cells were used for TCR beta sequencing. The Qiagen DNeasy Blood Extraction Kit was used to extract genomic DNA from the blood cell samples.

The sample comprised PBMCs. The chain is assembled from TRBV5-1 and TRBJ2-5; a stretch of 13 junction bases matches TRBD2. The J call is doubtful: the DNA matches TRBJ2-7 better. This sequence was found in a man in his forties in good health and CMV-seronegative. The nucleotides are TGCGCCAGCAGCTATACTAGCGGGGGGGCCCCCTACGAGCAGTACTTC. Translated, this gives CASSYTSGGAPYEQYF.